This is a list of T cell receptor beta chains from one sample in a study of lymphopenia after photon versus proton radiotherapy. Using immunoSEQ multiplex PCR, the repertoire was profiled, and TCRdb retains in-frame clones only, with some absent. This repertoire shows around 20,000 clones, about 89% found once; its top ten account for around 10%. Sample: peripheral blood, taken from a patient treated with proton-based radiotherapy. These receptors all come from a man older than 75 with esophageal cancer. The CDR3 runs from the conserved cysteine through the conserved F or W. The order of the fields is V gene, J gene, CDR3 length, D gene, clone size, CDR3 DNA, CDR3 protein. A D gene is named only where the DNA matches it firmly. Clone sizes are given selectively: once, few, many, or a class where the clone is expanded.

V gene: TRBV30; J gene: TRBJ1-5; CDR3 length: 13; D gene: -; clone size: -; CDR3 DNA: TGTGCCTGGAACGGTCAGCACAATCAGCCCCAGCATTTT; CDR3 protein: CAWNGQHNQPQHF
V gene: TRBV5-1; J gene: TRBJ1-2; CDR3 length: 13; D gene: -; clone size: -; CDR3 DNA: TGCGCCAGCAGCTTGCTGGACACCGAAAGCTACACCTTC; CDR3 protein: CASSLLDTESYTF
V gene: TRBV10-3; J gene: TRBJ2-4; CDR3 length: 14; D gene: -; clone size: -; CDR3 DNA: TGTGCCATCAGTCCCGGTACGGCCAAAAACATTCAGTACTTC; CDR3 protein: CAISPGTAKNIQYF
V gene: TRBV29-1; J gene: TRBJ1-2; CDR3 length: 16; D gene: -; clone size: -; CDR3 DNA: TGCAGCCCACAGGGTGAGTGGGGTCAGGGAGACTATGGCTACACCTTC; CDR3 protein: CSPQGEWGQGDYGYTF
V gene: TRBV27; J gene: TRBJ2-7; CDR3 length: 15; D gene: TRBD1; clone size: -; CDR3 DNA: TGTGCCAGCAGTGCATGGGACAGGGTTTCCTACGAGCAGTACTTC; CDR3 protein: CASSAWDRVSYEQYF
V gene: TRBV19; J gene: TRBJ1-1; CDR3 length: 16; D gene: TRBD1; clone size: -; CDR3 DNA: TGTGCCAGTAGAAAACCGGGACAGGGCAAGAACACTGAAGCTTTCTTT; CDR3 protein: CASRKPGQGKNTEAFF
V gene: TRBV4-1; J gene: TRBJ2-2; CDR3 length: 18; D gene: TRBD1; clone size: once; CDR3 DNA: TGCGCCAGCAGCCAGAAGAGTGAGGGGGCGGCCGACACCGGGGAGCTGTTTTTT; CDR3 protein: CASSQKSEGAADTGELFF
V gene: TRBV5-5; J gene: TRBJ2-5; CDR3 length: 14; D gene: TRBD2; clone size: -; CDR3 DNA: TGTGCCAGCAGCTTGCGGGAGGCGGGGGAGACCCAGTACTTC; CDR3 protein: CASSLREAGETQYF
V gene: TRBV27; J gene: TRBJ1-2; CDR3 length: 15; D gene: -; clone size: -; CDR3 DNA: TGTGCCAGCAGTTTACGGCCAGCCCCTAACTATGGCTACACCTTC; CDR3 protein: CASSLRPAPNYGYTF
V gene: TRBV11-2; J gene: TRBJ1-5; CDR3 length: 16; D gene: -; clone size: -; CDR3 DNA: TGTGCCAGCAGCTTAGGGGGTTCAGTTAGCAATCAGCCCCAGCATTTT; CDR3 protein: CASSLGGSVSNQPQHF
V gene: TRBV7-9; J gene: TRBJ1-3; CDR3 length: 17; D gene: TRBD1; clone size: once; CDR3 DNA: TGTGCCAGCAGCGGTCCGGGACAGGGTGCCTCTGGAAACACCATATATTTT; CDR3 protein: CASSGPGQGASGNTIYF
V gene: TRBV7-8; J gene: TRBJ2-2; CDR3 length: 13; D gene: -; clone size: -; CDR3 DNA: TGTGCCAGCAGCCCTTACCAGGCCGGGGAGCTGTTTTTT; CDR3 protein: CASSPYQAGELFF
V gene: TRBV9; J gene: TRBJ1-2; CDR3 length: 15; D gene: -; clone size: -; CDR3 DNA: TGTGCCAGCAGCGTAGAGCAGGGGCTAGGCTATGGCTACACCTTC; CDR3 protein: CASSVEQGLGYGYTF
V gene: TRBV7-6; J gene: TRBJ1-1; CDR3 length: 13; D gene: -; clone size: -; CDR3 DNA: TGTGCCAGCAGCCCTGGGAGGGGCACTGAAGCTTTCTTT; CDR3 protein: CASSPGRGTEAFF
V gene: TRBV5-4; J gene: TRBJ1-2; CDR3 length: 13; D gene: TRBD1; clone size: -; CDR3 DNA: TGTGCCAGCAGCCAGGGGGGGGACTATGGCTACACCTTC; CDR3 protein: CASSQGGDYGYTF
V gene: TRBV11-2; J gene: TRBJ2-7; CDR3 length: 16; D gene: -; clone size: -; CDR3 DNA: TGTGCCAGCAGCTTATTCCGGGGTCTAATGAACTACGAGCAGTACTTC; CDR3 protein: CASSLFRGLMNYEQYF
V gene: TRBV9; J gene: TRBJ1-6; CDR3 length: 15; D gene: -; clone size: -; CDR3 DNA: TGTGCCAGCAGCCCGACCCTGGACACAAATTCACCCCTCCACTTT; CDR3 protein: CASSPTLDTNSPLHF
V gene: TRBV6-5; J gene: TRBJ1-2; CDR3 length: 13; D gene: -; clone size: -; CDR3 DNA: TGTGCCAGCCACCTCGCGGGGAACTATGGCTACACCTTC; CDR3 protein: CASHLAGNYGYTF
V gene: TRBV4-1; J gene: TRBJ1-3; CDR3 length: 17; D gene: -; clone size: -; CDR3 DNA: TGCGCCAGCAGTCGCGGAGTAGCGTCAGGGCTAGGAAACACCATATATTTT; CDR3 protein: CASSRGVASGLGNTIYF
V gene: TRBV19; J gene: TRBJ2-5; CDR3 length: 15; D gene: -; clone size: -; CDR3 DNA: TGTGCCAGTAGTATAAGTAGTGGTTGGGGGGAGACCCAGTACTTC; CDR3 protein: CASSISSGWGETQYF
V gene: TRBV10-2; J gene: TRBJ2-6; CDR3 length: 17; D gene: -; clone size: -; CDR3 DNA: TGCGCCAGCAGTGAAGACTTAGGGAGCTCTGGGGCCAACGTCCTGACTTTC; CDR3 protein: CASSEDLGSSGANVLTF
V gene: TRBV7-9; J gene: TRBJ1-1; CDR3 length: 13; D gene: TRBD1; clone size: -; CDR3 DNA: TGTGCCAGCAGCTCAAGGGACAGTCTGAAAGCTTTCTTT; CDR3 protein: CASSSRDSLKAFF
V gene: TRBV5-4; J gene: TRBJ2-2; CDR3 length: 14; D gene: -; clone size: -; CDR3 DNA: TGTGCCAGCAGCTTGGATTTGGGGACCGGGGAGCTGTTTTTT; CDR3 protein: CASSLDLGTGELFF
V gene: TRBV7-8; J gene: TRBJ2-7; CDR3 length: 15; D gene: TRBD1; clone size: -; CDR3 DNA: TGTGCCAGCAGCTTAGTTACGGGACAGGGTAGGGAGCAGTACTTC; CDR3 protein: CASSLVTGQGREQYF
V gene: TRBV6-1; J gene: TRBJ2-7; CDR3 length: 13; D gene: -; clone size: -; CDR3 DNA: TGTGCCAGCGCTCGACGCGAAAACTACGAGCAGTACTTC; CDR3 protein: CASARRENYEQYF
V gene: TRBV7-2; J gene: TRBJ1-1; CDR3 length: 12; D gene: -; clone size: -; CDR3 DNA: TGTGCCAGCAGCCCCTCCCACACTGAAGCTTTCTTT; CDR3 protein: CASSPSHTEAFF
V gene: TRBV6-5; J gene: TRBJ1-2; CDR3 length: 13; D gene: -; clone size: few; CDR3 DNA: TGTGCCAGCACCATGGCGCCTGGATATGGCTACACCTTC; CDR3 protein: CASTMAPGYGYTF
V gene: TRBV7-2; J gene: TRBJ1-3; CDR3 length: 15; D gene: -; clone size: few; CDR3 DNA: TGTGCCAGCAGCTTAAACATCGGCTCTGGAAACACCATATATTTT; CDR3 protein: CASSLNIGSGNTIYF
V gene: TRBV7-3; J gene: TRBJ1-1; CDR3 length: 13; D gene: -; clone size: -; CDR3 DNA: TGTGCCAGCAGCTTATACCGGAACACTGAAGCTTTCTTT; CDR3 protein: CASSLYRNTEAFF
V gene: TRBV19; J gene: TRBJ1-1; CDR3 length: 13; D gene: -; clone size: -; CDR3 DNA: TGTGCCAGCCGGGCGGGGTTGAACACTGAAGCTTTCTTT; CDR3 protein: CASRAGLNTEAFF
V gene: TRBV7-2; J gene: TRBJ2-1; CDR3 length: 11; D gene: -; clone size: -; CDR3 DNA: TGTGCCAGCAGCCCTTACAATGAGCAGTTCTTC; CDR3 protein: CASSPYNEQFF
V gene: TRBV18; J gene: TRBJ1-2; CDR3 length: 15; D gene: TRBD1; clone size: -; CDR3 DNA: TGTGCCAGCTCACCAGTGAGGGACAGCAGAGATGGCTACACCTTC; CDR3 protein: CASSPVRDSRDGYTF
V gene: TRBV18; J gene: TRBJ2-5; CDR3 length: 13; D gene: -; clone size: -; CDR3 DNA: TGTGCCAGCTCACCACGACAGCAAGAGACCCAGTACTTC; CDR3 protein: CASSPRQQETQYF
V gene: TRBV19; J gene: TRBJ2-1; CDR3 length: 15; D gene: TRBD1; clone size: -; CDR3 DNA: TGTGCCAGTAATATCGGGACAGCTATCTACAATGAGCAGTTCTTC; CDR3 protein: CASNIGTAIYNEQFF
V gene: TRBV10-1; J gene: TRBJ2-1; CDR3 length: 15; D gene: TRBD1; clone size: -; CDR3 DNA: TGCGCCAGCAGTGACCCTTACAGGGGGCGAAATGAGCAGTTCTTC; CDR3 protein: CASSDPYRGRNEQFF
V gene: TRBV2; J gene: TRBJ1-2; CDR3 length: 14; D gene: -; clone size: -; CDR3 DNA: TGTGCCAGCAGTGAATGGGGGCAGGGGCATGGCTACACCTTC; CDR3 protein: CASSEWGQGHGYTF
V gene: TRBV7-2; J gene: TRBJ2-3; CDR3 length: 16; D gene: -; clone size: -; CDR3 DNA: TGTGCCAGCAGCCCCAGGATCCGGGCCGGGGCGGATACGCAGTATTTT; CDR3 protein: CASSPRIRAGADTQYF
V gene: TRBV19; J gene: TRBJ2-3; CDR3 length: 14; D gene: -; clone size: -; CDR3 DNA: TGTGCCAGTAGTATAGGGGGGGCTGCAGATACGCAGTATTTT; CDR3 protein: CASSIGGAADTQYF
V gene: TRBV19; J gene: TRBJ1-5; CDR3 length: 14; D gene: TRBD1; clone size: -; CDR3 DNA: TGTGCCAGTAAACAGGGGGTTGGTAATCAGCCCCAGCATTTT; CDR3 protein: CASKQGVGNQPQHF
V gene: TRBV5-1; J gene: TRBJ2-7; CDR3 length: 13; D gene: -; clone size: few; CDR3 DNA: TGCGCCAGCAGCTTGGCAGGGTCCTACGAGCAGTACTTC; CDR3 protein: CASSLAGSYEQYF
V gene: TRBV5-1; J gene: TRBJ1-3; CDR3 length: 16; D gene: -; clone size: once; CDR3 DNA: TGCGCCAGCAGCTTGGCGGGAGTTCCCTCTGGAAACACCATATATTTT; CDR3 protein: CASSLAGVPSGNTIYF
V gene: TRBV5-4; J gene: TRBJ2-3; CDR3 length: 16; D gene: -; clone size: -; CDR3 DNA: TGTGCCAGCAGCTTGGGCCTAGCGAGTGACACAGATACGCAGTATTTT; CDR3 protein: CASSLGLASDTDTQYF
V gene: TRBV5-1; J gene: TRBJ1-2; CDR3 length: 15; D gene: -; clone size: -; CDR3 DNA: TGCGCCAGCAGCTTGGTAGGGACGGAAACAAATGGCTACACCTTC; CDR3 protein: CASSLVGTETNGYTF